Each of the 25 T cell receptor beta chains below was sequenced from the same sample in a study of cytomegalovirus exposure and HLA in healthy donors. A multiplex PCR was run with 60 Vbeta primers and 13 Jbeta primers. Only in-frame clones appear in the TCRdb table, and some are missing; sequencing was by immunoSEQ multiplex PCR. The sample shows 65,000 to 95,000 clones, around 77% of them seen only once. Sequenced: PBMCs. The receptors were sampled from a man between 50 and 59 years old in good health and CMV-seronegative.

About this clone itself: The same CDR3 also results from other DNA sequences found in this sample. V usage is TRBV5-1 and J usage is TRBJ2-5; 14 nucleotides match TRBD2. Germline V gene lookup returns CDR1 SGHRS and CDR2 YFSETQ. V trimming: 4 bases; J trimming: 2 bases; junction bases outside the gene matches: 4. The CDR3 runs to 16 residues. CDR3 residues: CASSPGLAGGQETQYF. CDR3 DNA: TGCGCCAGCAGCCCCGGACTAGCGGGGGGACAAGAGACCCAGTACTTC.

V is TRBV5-6 and J is TRBJ1-2, with D possibly matching TRBD1 (6 bases). Germline V gives CDR1 SGHDT, CDR2 YYEEEE. This CDR3 has 12 residues. The V end was cut by 2 bases, the J end by 8 bases, with 10 bases between. CDR3 coding DNA: TGTGCCAGCAGCTTCACAGGGCAGGGCTACACCTTC. It encodes CASSFTGQGYTF.

The CDR3 DNA is TGTGCCAGCAGTTACGGGGGGGGTGGGAGGGAATCCCAGCATTTT. The encoded protein is CASSYGGGGRESQHF. The rearrangement uses TRBV6-5 and TRBJ1-5, with D possibly being TRBD1 (5 bases). The CDR3 is 15 residues long. Germline CDR1 reads MNHEY; CDR2 reads SVGAGI. The ends were cut back, 2 bases at V and 11 bases at J, with 19 bases in the middle.

J is TRBJ1-2 and V is TRBV2; 7 positions match TRBD1. The length of the CDR3 is 12 residues. Germline-derived CDR1 and CDR2 are SNHLY and FYNNEI. After removal of 8 bases from V and 3 bases from J, the junction contained 3 bases not matched to a gene. The CDR3 sequence: CASSQGYYGYTF. In nucleotides, the CDR3 is TGTGCCAGCTCACAGGGGTACTATGGCTACACCTTC.

The rearrangement uses TRBV6-5 and TRBJ1-4; D uncertain. Trimming shortened V by 10 bases and J by 5 bases, and 11 bases separated the two germline ends. Germline CDR1 is MNHEY and CDR2 is SVGAGI. The CDR3 sequence is 12 residues long. CDR3 protein: CATPSGNEKLFF. For the CDR3, the DNA is TGTGCCACCCCCTCGGGAAATGAAAAACTGTTTTTT.

In its sample, this clone was seen a few times. The chain links TRBV28 to TRBJ1-1, with D tentatively TRBD1 (6 bases). Looked up from germline, CDR1 is MDHEN and CDR2 is SYDVKM. Trimming took 2 bases from V and 3 from J, leaving 13 bases between them. CDR3 length: 15 amino acids. The CDR3 bases are TGTGCCAGCAGTTTAGAGTCCTCAGGGGACACTGAAGCTTTCTTT. Residues: CASSLESSGDTEAFF.

The chain has TRBV19 and TRBJ1-4; D uncertain. V was trimmed by 4 bases and J by 0 bases, leaving 15 bases between them. CDR3 length: 17 residues. In germline, CDR1 is LNHDA, CDR2 SQIVND (reference sequence). The CDR3 bases are TGTGCCAGTAGTACCGCAGGCCGAGCATCAACTAATGAAAAACTGTTTTTT. It encodes CASSTAGRASTNEKLFF.

This clone was seen a single time. Relative to the germline gene, one junction end is altered; a read error may explain this. The V call is TRBV6-1, the J call TRBJ2-5, with TRBD2 matching 8 bases. The better agreement between TRBJ2-7 and the DNA end casts doubt on the J call. The CDR3 consists of 13 residues. The germline V gene has CDR1 MNHNS and CDR2 SASEGT. The CDR3 DNA reads as TGTGCCGGGCGGGCGGGGGGTTCCTTCGAGCAGTACTTC. Translation: CAGRAGGSFEQYF.

The J gene is TRBJ1-1, the V gene TRBV7-2; D remains ambiguous. The CDR3 extends over 11 amino acids. Germline V lookup: CDR1 SGHTA, CDR2 FQGNSA. V dropped 1 base and J dropped 11 bases, with 8 bases sitting between them. Here the CDR3 reads CASSLEEWAFF. DNA for the CDR3: TGTGCCAGCAGCTTAGAGGAGTGGGCTTTCTTT.

The V and J genes are TRBV2 and TRBJ2-7, with D possibly being TRBD1 (5 bases). This CDR3 contains 15 residues. With 0 bases removed from V and 9 bases from J, the gap between germline ends came to 18 bases. In germline, CDR1 is SNHLY, CDR2 FYNNEI. CDR3 sequence: CASSEAAVTGPGQYF. The CDR3 DNA sequence: TGTGCCAGCAGTGAAGCGGCGGTCACAGGTCCTGGGCAGTACTTC.

This clone was observed a handful of times. The chain joins TRBV28 to TRBJ1-2, with 10 positions matching TRBD1. Germline CDR1 and CDR2: MDHEN and SYDVKM. The ends lost 3 bases at V and 7 bases at J; junction bases unmatched: 14. The CDR3 extends over 17 amino acids. Here the CDR3 DNA reads TGTGCCAGCAGTTTTCAAGGCGCGGGACAGGGGTTCGGTGGCTACACCTTC. Translation gives CASSFQGAGQGFGGYTF.

This chain uses TRBV30 with TRBJ1-6; maybe TRBD1 (6 bases). V shed 7 bases and J shed 10 bases, with 17 bases lying between them. This CDR3 spans 13 amino acids. Germline V gene data show CDR1 as GTSNPN and CDR2 as SVGIG (reference sequence). DNA of the CDR3: TGTGCCTATAATACAGGGTTTAGATCACCCCTCCACTTT. This codes for CAYNTGFRSPLHF.

This chain uses TRBV10-3 with TRBJ2-7; 8 bases are shared with TRBD1. This CDR3 region has 16 residues. The V gene's germline CDR1 is ENHRY and CDR2 SYGVKD. With V trimmed by 0 bases and J by 6 bases, 10 bases remained unmatched. The CDR3 region has the DNA TGTGCCATCAGTGAGTCGAGAGGTCAGGGGGCGGGCGAGCAGTACTTC. It yields the protein CAISESRGQGAGEQYF.

In this sample, this clone turned up a few times. The chain links TRBV9 to TRBJ2-2; 7 positions match TRBD2. CDR3 length: 16 amino acids. The junction had 6 bases not matched to a gene; V was cut back by 0 bases and J by 4 bases. Germline CDR1 SGDLS, CDR2 YYNGEE. The CDR3 region is CASSVAGGTRTGELFF. In DNA, the CDR3 is TGTGCCAGCAGCGTAGCGGGGGGAACCCGCACCGGGGAGCTGTTTTTT.

This clone was detected once. V and J are TRBV18 and TRBJ2-3, with 8 positions matching TRBD1. The junction had 5 bases not matched to a gene; V was cut back by 0 bases and J by 3 bases. The CDR3 extends over 16 amino acids. Looked up from germline, CDR1 is KGHSH and CDR2 is LQKENI. The CDR3 reads CASSPPGTGRTDTQYF. CDR3 bases: TGTGCCAGCTCACCACCTGGGACAGGACGAACAGATACGCAGTATTTT.

This rearrangement joins TRBV7-9 to TRBJ2-5; 8 nucleotides agree with TRBD2. CDR3 length: 17 amino acids. CDR1 and CDR2 from the germline V gene are SEHNR and FQNEAQ (reference sequence). J lost 5 bases, V lost 5 bases, and 16 bases had no gene match. The CDR3 DNA follows: TGTGCCAGCAGCCCCCTCAGCGGGGGCGGCGGGCTGGAGACCCAGTACTTC. Translating it yields CASSPLSGGGGLETQYF.

CDR3 sequence reads: CASSYTSAGGGGEQFF. In nucleotides, the CDR3 is TGCGCCAGCAGCTATACTAGCGCGGGGGGGGGCGGTGAGCAGTTCTTC. The gene calls are TRBV5-1 and TRBJ2-1; 9 bases map to TRBD2. V shed 3 bases and J 9 bases; nucleotides not matched to a gene: 13. CDR3 length equals 16 residues. The germline CDR1 and CDR2 sequences are SGHRS and YFSETQ. Filled out from reference TRBV5-1 and TRBJ2-1, the complete variable domain reads KAGVTQTPRYLIKTRGQQVTLSCSPISGHRSVSWYQQTPGQGLQFLFEYFSETQRNKGNFPGRFSGRQFSNSRSEMNVSTLELGDSALYLCASSYTSAGGGGEQFFGPGTRLTVL.

The chain is built from TRBV2 and TRBJ2-3; D unclear. This CDR3 has 14 residues. Trimming pared 7 bases from V and 1 base from J, leaving 12 bases between. Germline lookup yields CDR1 SNHLY and CDR2 FYNNEI. CDR3 loop: CASTDWLRTDTQYF. CDR3 DNA: TGTGCCAGCACCGACTGGCTCCGCACAGATACGCAGTATTTT. Variable domain in full (rest from reference TRBV2 and TRBJ2-3): EPEVTQTPSHQVTQMGQEVILRCVPISNHLYFYWYRQILGQKVEFLVSFYNNEISEKSEIFDDQFSVERPDGSNFTLKIRSTKLEDSAMYFCASTDWLRTDTQYFGPGTRLTVL.

This clone was detected only a few times. The chain uses TRBV5-6 and TRBJ2-7; 13 bases are a match to TRBD2. Germline CDR1 is SGHDT and CDR2 is YYEEEE. CDR3 length equals 16 residues. V trimming: 1 base; J trimming: 4 bases; junction bases outside the gene matches: 5. Written as DNA, the CDR3 is TGTGCCAGCAGCTTGCCCGGACTAGCGGGGGTTTACGAGCAGTACTTC. Protein product: CASSLPGLAGVYEQYF.

This clone was found once. The V call is TRBV9, the J call TRBJ2-3, with D possibly being TRBD2 (6 bases). Looked up from germline, CDR1 is SGDLS and CDR2 is YYNGEE. V dropped 1 base and J dropped 4 bases, with 19 bases sitting between them. The CDR3 runs 17 residues. The CDR3 DNA sequence: TGTGCCAGCAGCGTAACCCCCGTTTCGGGGGAGGCAGATACGCAGTATTTT. It is translated as CASSVTPVSGEADTQYF.

The chain employs TRBV9 and TRBJ2-2, with TRBD2 matching 12 bases. V dropped 2 bases and J dropped 5; count of bases not matched to a gene: 7. The length of the CDR3 is 17 residues. In germline, CDR1 is SGDLS, CDR2 YYNGEE. CDR3 in amino acids: CASSVRGGTSGTGELFF. The CDR3 DNA is TGTGCCAGCAGCGTGAGGGGTGGGACTAGCGGGACCGGGGAGCTGTTTTTT.

This chain joins TRBV4-1 and TRBJ2-7; TRBD2 is a possible D gene (7 bases). Trimming pared 3 bases from V and 4 bases from J, leaving 13 bases between. The V gene's germline CDR1 is MGHRA and CDR2 YSYEKL. The CDR3 extends over 14 amino acids. In nucleotides, the CDR3 is TGCGCCAGCAGCCACACGGGGGGCCTGTACGAGCAGTACTTC. It yields the protein CASSHTGGLYEQYF.

The gene calls are TRBV5-8 and TRBJ2-5; TRBD2 might be the D (6 bases). The CDR3 length is 15 residues. Trimming stripped 4 bases from V and 5 bases from J, with 18 bases between. CDR1 is SGHTS and CDR2 is YDEGEE in the germline V gene. CDR3 DNA sequence: TGTGCCAGCAGCCCAGGGACTGGCGGTGGGGAGACCCAGTACTTC. Its protein is CASSPGTGGGETQYF.

The sample holds a few counts of this clone. The chain has TRBV10-3 and TRBJ1-5, with D possibly being TRBD1 (6 bases). The CDR3 covers 14 residues. The V end lost 8 bases, the J end lost 2 bases, and 13 bases lay between the germline ends. The germline CDR1 and CDR2 sequences are ENHRY and SYGVKD. The CDR3 protein is CAIGRTAGNQPQHF. As DNA, the CDR3 is TGTGCCATCGGACGGACAGCCGGCAATCAGCCCCAGCATTTT.

The table lists this clone with a count of one. The CDR3 loop is CASSTGQGAYTGELFF. The CDR3 bases are TGTGCCAGCAGCACGGGACAGGGGGCCTACACCGGGGAGCTGTTTTTT. The V and J genes are TRBV9 and TRBJ2-2, with 12 nucleotides matching TRBD1. CDR1 and CDR2 from the germline V gene are SGDLS and YYNGEE. The CDR3 is made up of 16 amino acids. Losses at the gene ends were 4 bases for V and 3 bases for J; bases not matched to a gene: 4.